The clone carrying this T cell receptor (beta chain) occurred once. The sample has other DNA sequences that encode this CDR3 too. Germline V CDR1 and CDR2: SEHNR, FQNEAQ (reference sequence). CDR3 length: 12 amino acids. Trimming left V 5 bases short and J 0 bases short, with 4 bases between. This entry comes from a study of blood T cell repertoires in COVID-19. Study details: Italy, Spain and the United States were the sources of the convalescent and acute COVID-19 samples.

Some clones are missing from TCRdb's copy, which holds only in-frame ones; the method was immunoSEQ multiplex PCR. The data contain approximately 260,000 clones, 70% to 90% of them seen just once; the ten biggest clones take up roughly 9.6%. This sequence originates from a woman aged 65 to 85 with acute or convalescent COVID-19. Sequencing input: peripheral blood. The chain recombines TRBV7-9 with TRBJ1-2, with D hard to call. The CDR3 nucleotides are TGTGCCAGCAGCGGAGCTAACTATGGCTACACCTTC. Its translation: CASSGANYGYTF.